The present entry profiles one TCR beta chain with its context. The data originate from a study of T cell responses to AZD1222 COVID-19 vaccine. TCRdb's copy holds only in-frame clones and misses some; the assay was immunoSEQ multiplex PCR. The sample consists of 90,000 to 130,000 clones, 80% to 90% of them appearing once. There are 16 residues in the CDR3. V lost 0 bases to trimming and J lost 0 bases, with 11 bases between them. Germline lookup yields CDR1 LGHDT and CDR2 YNNKEL (reference sequence). The TCR was taken from an adult who received the AZD1222 COVID-19 vaccine. The rearrangement links TRBV3-1 (or the pseudogene TRBV3-2) to TRBJ1-1, with D unresolved. Sequencing used peripheral blood, obtained 28 days after the second AZD1222 dose. The CDR3 sequence is CASSQESPRMNTEAFF. In nucleotides, the CDR3 is TGTGCCAGCAGCCAAGAAAGTCCAAGGATGAACACTGAAGCTTTCTTT.